Listed below are T cell receptor beta chains from one sample, sequenced in a study of vaccination and CD4 T cells after COVID-19. Antigen specificity for these receptors is unknown. TCRdb redid the calling of the PCR reads with MiXCR, one entry per CDR3 protein. The data hold over 9,500 distinct CDR3 sequences, with 44% observed a single time. Sequenced input: CD4+ T cells from blood, cultured in vitro. The receptor set was obtained from a human donor who had recovered from COVID-19. The CDR3 runs from the conserved cysteine through the conserved F or W. D genes are given only for firm matches. Rows may omit the clone size; those that give it use once, few, many or a size class.

-	TRBV20-1	-	TRBJ1-1	CSAREGGVNTEAFF	TGCAGTGCTAGAGAGGGGGGTGTGAACACTGAAGCTTTCTTT
few	TRBV11-2	TRBD1	TRBJ2-7	CASSRPRQGGSYEQYF	TGTGCCAGCAGCCGGCCCCGACAGGGTGGCTCCTACGAGCAGTACTTC
-	TRBV30	-	TRBJ1-1	CAWSRQAGSLEAFF	TGTGCCTGGAGTAGGCAGGCCGGGAGCCTTGAAGCTTTCTTT
few	TRBV15	-	TRBJ1-1	CATSRVQNTEAFF	TGTGCCACCAGCAGAGTCCAGAACACTGAAGCTTTCTTT
-	TRBV7-9	-	TRBJ1-1	CASSSQPNTEAFF	TGTGCCAGCAGCTCCCAACCGAACACTGAAGCTTTCTTT
few	TRBV6-5	TRBD2	TRBJ2-3	CASSSTSGGSDTQYF	TGTGCCAGCAGTTCGACTAGCGGGGGATCAGATACGCAGTATTTT
-	TRBV2	-	TRBJ1-1	CASIWGRVMNTEAFF	TGTGCCAGCATATGGGGGCGTGTGATGAACACTGAAGCTTTCTTT
-	TRBV5-4	-	TRBJ1-5	CASSQDSNQPQHF	TGTGCCAGCAGTCAGGATTCCAATCAGCCCCAGCATTTT
-	TRBV7-2	-	TRBJ1-3	CASSSQGYGNTIYF	TGTGCCAGCAGTTCCCAGGGGTATGGAAACACCATATATTTT
-	TRBV10-3	-	TRBJ1-1	CAIRANEATEAFF	TGTGCCATCAGGGCGAACGAAGCCACTGAAGCTTTCTTT
-	TRBV7-9	-	TRBJ1-1	CVSSLVYRVNTEAFF	TGTGTCAGCAGCTTAGTTTACAGGGTGAACACTGAAGCTTTCTTT
-	TRBV6-5	-	TRBJ1-1	CASSSLVKTFF	TGTGCCAGCAGTTCCCTGGTAAAAACTTTCTTT
-	TRBV7-2	TRBD2	TRBJ2-3	CASSFTHLLAGKKTDTQYF	TGTGCCAGCAGCTTTACCCACCTCCTAGCGGGCAAAAAGACAGATACGCAGTATTTT
-	TRBV6-1	-	TRBJ2-2	CASSPPGQKTGELFF	TGTGCCAGCAGTCCTCCGGGACAAAAGACCGGGGAGCTGTTTTTT
few	TRBV7-9	-	TRBJ2-7	CASSSRYREKNNYEQYF	TGTGCCAGCAGCTCCCGCTACAGGGAGAAGAACAACTACGAGCAGTACTTC
few	TRBV6-1	-	TRBJ1-5	CASGARGPTNQPQHF	TGTGCCAGCGGGGCAAGGGGACCTACTAATCAGCCCCAGCATTTT
few	TRBV20-1	-	TRBJ2-5	CSALRAGAVDQETQYF	TGCAGTGCCCTTAGAGCTGGGGCGGTAGATCAAGAGACCCAGTACTTC
once	TRBV11-2	-	TRBJ2-7	CASSFQDEQYF	TGTGCCAGCAGCTTTCAGGACGAGCAGTACTTC
few	TRBV30	-	TRBJ1-2	CAWSGMSWRDHYGYTF	TGTGCCTGGAGTGGCATGTCGTGGAGGGACCACTATGGCTACACCTTC
-	TRBV2	-	TRBJ2-7	CASTEGSPYEQYF	TGTGCCAGCACCGAGGGCTCTCCCTACGAGCAGTACTTC
-	TRBV7-9	-	TRBJ1-1	CASSPSGGMNTEAFF	TGTGCCAGCAGCCCAAGCGGCGGCATGAACACTGAAGCTTTCTTT
-	TRBV20-1	-	TRBJ2-5	CSARPPFGALKATETQYF	TGCAGTGCTAGGCCCCCTTTCGGGGCGCTCAAGGCCACAGAGACCCAGTACTTC
-	TRBV18	-	TRBJ1-5	CASSPVKGGFGYSNQPQHF	TGTGCCAGCTCACCCGTAAAGGGAGGATTTGGGTATAGCAATCAGCCCCAGCATTTT
-	TRBV15	-	TRBJ1-2	CATSRVVTALNYGYTF	TGTGCCACCAGCAGAGTTGTAACTGCCCTTAACTATGGCTACACCTTC
few	TRBV30	-	TRBJ1-5	CAWDTGSNQPQHF	TGTGCCTGGGATACGGGTAGCAATCAGCCCCAGCATTTT
few	TRBV10-3	-	TRBJ1-5	CAISESNQPQHF	TGTGCCATCAGTGAGTCGAATCAGCCCCAGCATTTT
-	TRBV24-1	-	TRBJ1-2	CATSDPEVVSSPYGYTF	TGTGCCACCAGTGATCCAGAAGTTGTCTCGTCCCCCTATGGCTACACCTTC
-	TRBV20-1	TRBD1	TRBJ1-5	CSATGGAGGKPQHF	TGCAGTGCTACCGGGGGGGCAGGGGGGAAGCCCCAGCATTTT
-	TRBV20-1	TRBD2	TRBJ2-3	CSAPPPGLAPDTQYF	TGCAGTGCTCCACCTCCGGGACTAGCGCCAGATACGCAGTATTTT
once	TRBV7-2	TRBD1	TRBJ2-7	CASSSDSGTAYEQYF	TGTGCCAGCAGCTCCGACTCCGGGACAGCCTACGAGCAGTACTTC
-	TRBV5-1	-	TRBJ1-2	CASSLTGLGGYTF	TGCGCCAGCAGCTTGACGGGGCTAGGAGGCTACACCTTC
-	TRBV20-1	TRBD1	TRBJ2-7	CSALDRDKAYEQYF	TGCAGTGCCTTAGACAGGGACAAGGCCTACGAGCAGTACTTC
-	TRBV2	TRBD1	TRBJ1-1	CASSGSTGEGTEAFF	TGTGCCAGCAGTGGTTCGACAGGGGAGGGAACTGAAGCTTTCTTT
-	TRBV12-5	TRBD2	TRBJ2-1	CASGLSRGLAGLNEQFF	TGTGCTAGTGGTTTGTCGAGGGGACTAGCGGGTCTCAATGAGCAGTTCTTC
-	TRBV19	-	TRBJ2-2	CASGPLPQVTGELFF	TGTGCCAGTGGCCCGCTACCCCAGGTCACCGGGGAGCTGTTTTTT
-	TRBV10-3	TRBD1	TRBJ1-2	CAISEQGKEYGYTF	TGTGCCATCAGTGAACAGGGGAAGGAATATGGCTACACCTTC